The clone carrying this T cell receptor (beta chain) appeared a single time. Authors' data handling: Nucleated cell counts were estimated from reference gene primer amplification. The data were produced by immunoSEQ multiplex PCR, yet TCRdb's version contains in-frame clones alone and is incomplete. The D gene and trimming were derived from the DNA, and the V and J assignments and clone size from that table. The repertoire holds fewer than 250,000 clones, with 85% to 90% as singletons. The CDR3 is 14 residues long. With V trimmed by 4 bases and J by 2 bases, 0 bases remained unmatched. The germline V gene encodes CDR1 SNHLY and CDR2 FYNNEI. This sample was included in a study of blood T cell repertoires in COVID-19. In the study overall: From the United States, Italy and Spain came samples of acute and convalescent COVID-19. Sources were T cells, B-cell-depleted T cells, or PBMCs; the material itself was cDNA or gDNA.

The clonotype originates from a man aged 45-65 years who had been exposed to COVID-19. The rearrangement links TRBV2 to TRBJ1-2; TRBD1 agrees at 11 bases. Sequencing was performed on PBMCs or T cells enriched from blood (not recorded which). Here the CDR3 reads CASSGDRGNYGYTF. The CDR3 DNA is TGTGCCAGCAGTGGGGACAGGGGGAACTATGGCTACACCTTC.